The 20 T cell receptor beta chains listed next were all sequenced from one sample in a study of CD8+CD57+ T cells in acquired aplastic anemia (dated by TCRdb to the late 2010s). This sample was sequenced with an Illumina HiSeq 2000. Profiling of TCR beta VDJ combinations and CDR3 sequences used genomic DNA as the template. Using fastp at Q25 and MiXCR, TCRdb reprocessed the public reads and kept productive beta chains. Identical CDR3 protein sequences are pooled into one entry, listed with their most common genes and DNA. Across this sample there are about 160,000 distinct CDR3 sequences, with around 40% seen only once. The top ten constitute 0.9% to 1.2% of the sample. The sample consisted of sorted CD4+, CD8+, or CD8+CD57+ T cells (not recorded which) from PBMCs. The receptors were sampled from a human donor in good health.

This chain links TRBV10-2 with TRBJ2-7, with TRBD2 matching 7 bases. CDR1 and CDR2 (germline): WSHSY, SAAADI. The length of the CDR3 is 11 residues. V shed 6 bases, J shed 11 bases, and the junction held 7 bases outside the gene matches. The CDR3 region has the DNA TGCGCCAGCAGGGGACCGGGGGGAGAGTACTTC. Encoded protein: CASRGPGGEYF.

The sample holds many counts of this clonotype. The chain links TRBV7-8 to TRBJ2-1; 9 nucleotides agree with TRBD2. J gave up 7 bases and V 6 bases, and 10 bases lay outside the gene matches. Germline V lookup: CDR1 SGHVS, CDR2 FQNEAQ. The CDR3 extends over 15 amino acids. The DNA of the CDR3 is TGTGCCAGCAGACTCACGGGACTAGCTGTGAATGAGCAGTTCTTC. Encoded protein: CASRLTGLAVNEQFF.

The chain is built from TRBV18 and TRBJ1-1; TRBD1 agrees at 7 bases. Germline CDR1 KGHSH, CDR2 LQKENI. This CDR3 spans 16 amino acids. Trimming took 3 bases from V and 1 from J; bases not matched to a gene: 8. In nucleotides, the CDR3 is TGTGCCAGCTCACCGAGAGTTCGACAGGGGAACACTGAAGCTTTCTTT. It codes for CASSPRVRQGNTEAFF.

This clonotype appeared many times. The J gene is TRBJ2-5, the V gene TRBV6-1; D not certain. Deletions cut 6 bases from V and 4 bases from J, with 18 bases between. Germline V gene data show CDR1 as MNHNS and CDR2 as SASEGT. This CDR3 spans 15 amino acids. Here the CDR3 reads CASSPFGYGTETQYF. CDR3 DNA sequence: TGTGCCAGCAGCCCGTTTGGGTACGGCACAGAGACCCAGTACTTC.

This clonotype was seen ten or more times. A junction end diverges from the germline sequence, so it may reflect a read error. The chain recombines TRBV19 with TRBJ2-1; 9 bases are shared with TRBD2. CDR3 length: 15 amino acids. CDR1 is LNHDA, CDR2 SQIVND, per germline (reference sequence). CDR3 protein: CASGIGGRGRNEQFF. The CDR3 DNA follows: TGTGCCAGTGGTATAGGCGGGAGGGGTAGAAATGAGCAGTTCTTC.

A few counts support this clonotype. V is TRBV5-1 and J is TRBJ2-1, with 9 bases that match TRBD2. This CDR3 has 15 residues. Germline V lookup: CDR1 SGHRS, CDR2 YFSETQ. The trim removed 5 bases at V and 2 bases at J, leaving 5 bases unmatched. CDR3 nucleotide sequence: TGCGCCAGCAGTGGAGCGGGGGGAACCTACAATGAGCAGTTCTTC. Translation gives CASSGAGGTYNEQFF.

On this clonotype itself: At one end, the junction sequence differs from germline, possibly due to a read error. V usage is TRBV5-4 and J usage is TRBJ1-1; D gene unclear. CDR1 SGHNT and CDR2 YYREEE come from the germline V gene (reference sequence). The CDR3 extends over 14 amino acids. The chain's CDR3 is CAGSREAGNTEAFF. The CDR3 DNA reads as TGTGCCGGCAGCAGAGAAGCGGGGAACACTGAAGCTTTCTTT.

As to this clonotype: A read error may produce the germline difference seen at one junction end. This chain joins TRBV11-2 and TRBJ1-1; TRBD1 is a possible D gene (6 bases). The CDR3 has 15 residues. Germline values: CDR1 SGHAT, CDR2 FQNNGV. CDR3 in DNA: TGTACCAGCAGAATAAGCTTAATTAGGGGGACTGAAGCCTTCTTT. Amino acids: CTSRISLIRGTEAFF.

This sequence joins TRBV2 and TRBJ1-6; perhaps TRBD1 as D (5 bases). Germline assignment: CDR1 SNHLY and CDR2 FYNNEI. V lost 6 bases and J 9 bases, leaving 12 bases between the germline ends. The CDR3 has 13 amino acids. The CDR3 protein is CASREGDSSPLHF. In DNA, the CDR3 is TGTGCCAGCAGGGAGGGCGACAGTTCACCCCTCCACTTT. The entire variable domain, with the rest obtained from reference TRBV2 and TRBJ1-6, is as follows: EPEVTQTPSHQVTQMGQEVILRCVPISNHLYFYWYRQILGQKVEFLVSFYNNEISEKSEIFDDQFSVERPDGSNFTLKIRSTKLEDSAMYFCASREGDSSPLHFGNGTRLTVT.

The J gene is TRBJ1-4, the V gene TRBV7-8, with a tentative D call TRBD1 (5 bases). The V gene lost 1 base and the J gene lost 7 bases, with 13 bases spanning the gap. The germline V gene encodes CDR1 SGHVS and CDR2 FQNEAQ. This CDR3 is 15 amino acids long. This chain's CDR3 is CASSLGGGAREKLFF. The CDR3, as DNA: TGTGCCAGCAGCTTAGGTGGAGGGGCGCGTGAAAAACTGTTTTTT.

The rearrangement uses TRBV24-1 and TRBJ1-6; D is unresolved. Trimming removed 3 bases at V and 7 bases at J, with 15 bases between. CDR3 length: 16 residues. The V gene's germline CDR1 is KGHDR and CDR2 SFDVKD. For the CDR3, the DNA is TGTGCCACCAGTGATCCGAAGTTGGGTACCAATTCACCCCTCCACTTT. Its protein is CATSDPKLGTNSPLHF.

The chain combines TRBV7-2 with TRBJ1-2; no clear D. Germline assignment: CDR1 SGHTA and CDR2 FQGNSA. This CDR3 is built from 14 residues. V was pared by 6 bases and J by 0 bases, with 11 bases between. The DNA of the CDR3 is TGTGCCAGCAGTTACACAGACGCTAACTATGGCTACACCTTC. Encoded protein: CASSYTDANYGYTF.

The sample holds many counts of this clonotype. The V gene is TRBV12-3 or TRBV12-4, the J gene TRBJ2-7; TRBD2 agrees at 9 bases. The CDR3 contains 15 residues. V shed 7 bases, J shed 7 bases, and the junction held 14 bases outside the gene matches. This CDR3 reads CASTMGAGGPREQYF. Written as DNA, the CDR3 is TGTGCCAGCACCATGGGGGCGGGGGGGCCCAGAGAGCAGTACTTC.

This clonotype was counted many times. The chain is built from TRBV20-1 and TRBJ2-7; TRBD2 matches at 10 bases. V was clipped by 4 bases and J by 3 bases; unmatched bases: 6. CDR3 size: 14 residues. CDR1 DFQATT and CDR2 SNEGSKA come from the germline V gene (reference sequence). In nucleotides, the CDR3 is TGCAGTGCTAAACCTAGCGGGAGTTTCTACGAGCAGTACTTC. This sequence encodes CSAKPSGSFYEQYF.

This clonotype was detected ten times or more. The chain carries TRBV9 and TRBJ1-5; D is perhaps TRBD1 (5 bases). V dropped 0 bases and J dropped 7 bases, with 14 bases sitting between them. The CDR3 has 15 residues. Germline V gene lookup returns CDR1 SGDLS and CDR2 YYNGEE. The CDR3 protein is CASSVDGERGQPQHF. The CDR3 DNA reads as TGTGCCAGCAGCGTAGATGGGGAGAGGGGACAGCCCCAGCATTTT.

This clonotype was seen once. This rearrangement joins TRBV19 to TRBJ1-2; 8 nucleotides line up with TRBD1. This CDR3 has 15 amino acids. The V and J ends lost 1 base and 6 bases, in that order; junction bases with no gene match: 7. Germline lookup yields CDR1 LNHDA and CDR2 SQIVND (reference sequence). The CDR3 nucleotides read TGTGCCAGTAGTATAGCCCGGACAGGGACCCATGGCTACACCTTC. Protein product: CASSIARTGTHGYTF.

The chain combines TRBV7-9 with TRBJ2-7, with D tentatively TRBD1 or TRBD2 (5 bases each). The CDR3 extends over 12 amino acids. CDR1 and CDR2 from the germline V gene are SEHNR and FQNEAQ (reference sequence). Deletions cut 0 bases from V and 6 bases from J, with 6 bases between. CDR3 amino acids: CASSLAGGEQYF. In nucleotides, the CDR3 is TGTGCCAGCAGCTTAGCTGGGGGCGAGCAGTACTTC.

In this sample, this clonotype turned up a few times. CDR3 in DNA: TGCGCCAGCAGCCAAGAAGTGGGGGGCAACACCGGGGAGCTGTTTTTT. Translating gives CASSQEVGGNTGELFF. The chain carries TRBV4-3 and TRBJ2-2; D is possibly TRBD1 or TRBD2 (6 bases each). Between the trimmed V and J ends, which lost 0 bases and 2 bases, there was a span of 10 bases. Per germline, CDR1 LGHNA and CDR2 YSLEER. CDR3 length equals 16 residues.

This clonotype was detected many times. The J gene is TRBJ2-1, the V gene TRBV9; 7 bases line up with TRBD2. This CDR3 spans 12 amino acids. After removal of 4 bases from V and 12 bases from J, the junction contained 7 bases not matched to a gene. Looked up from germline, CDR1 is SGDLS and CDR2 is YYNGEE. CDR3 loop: CASSPWEGGQFF. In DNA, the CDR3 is TGTGCCAGCAGCCCCTGGGAGGGAGGGCAGTTCTTC.

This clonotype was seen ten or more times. The CDR3 is CASSLALTLNEKLFF. Here the CDR3 DNA reads TGCGCCAGCAGCTTGGCGTTGACTCTTAATGAAAAACTGTTTTTT. The chain couples TRBV5-1 to TRBJ1-4; D unclear. Between the trimmed V and J ends, which lost 0 bases and 4 bases, there was a span of 10 bases. Germline CDR1 is SGHRS and CDR2 is YFSETQ. The CDR3 extends over 15 amino acids.